This T cell receptor (beta chain) came from a study of OX40 agonist ivuxolimab in advanced cancers. For context, the study as a whole: Ivuxolimab was an agonistic, fully human IgG2 monoclonal antibody directed against OX40 (CD134), a costimulatory receptor. Intravenous ivuxolimab was administered to patients every 2 weeks at six dose levels: 0.01, 0.1, 0.3, 1.5, 3 and 10 mg/kg. The paper describes the monotherapy dose-escalation part (N ≈ 51 patients) of the phase I trial of ivuxolimab. A male proportion of about 79% and a mean age of about 60 years, ranging from roughly 23 to 79, were recorded for the dose-escalation cohort. Patients were allowed to have had prior anti-PD-1, anti-PD-L1 or anti-CTLA-4 therapy, and around 40% of the dose-escalation patients had previously received checkpoint inhibitors. Peripheral TCRbeta sequencing aimed to test whether ivuxolimab altered TCR sequence diversity and caused clonal T-cell expansion. Of the approximately 50 patients in dose escalation, some 20 had hepatocellular carcinoma, around 15 had melanoma, 9 had renal cell carcinoma and 9 had head and neck cancer. Partial responses occurred in three dose-escalation patients, of whom one had hepatocellular carcinoma and two had cutaneous melanoma.

Points the paper makes about the study in general: On average, CD8+ T cells showed more expanded clones than CD4+ T cells after ivuxolimab. In the 0.1-3.0 mg/kg groups, partial responders were among the patients with the lowest normalized peripheral clonal expansion, particularly in CD8+ T cells. The antigen specificity of the clonally expanded peripheral T cells was not determined. Low levels of normalized T-cell clonal expansion were also seen in some nonresponding patients. Clonal expansion of both CD4+ and CD8+ blood T cells was observed from baseline to week 6 at doses 0.1 to 3.0 mg/kg.

For sequencing of the TCRbeta CDR3 region, genomic DNA was extracted from the sorted cells. The immunoSEQ Assay was used to sequence the TCRbeta CDR3 regions. Not all clones reach the TCRdb copy of this immuneACCESS table, which keeps in-frame sequences only. Checked studies attribute under half of the gap to unresolved V genes and leave the rest unexplained. This sample is represented by some 13,000 clones; over 75% of them were singletons. Roughly two thirds of the sample is in the top ten clones. The trial excluded patients who had a history of autoimmune disease or who were on systemic immunosuppression. In every dose cohort, peripheral blood was drawn for TCR sequencing at baseline, cycle 4 day 1, and cycle 7 day 1. Samples were obtained from an open-label, multicenter, first-in-human phase I dose-escalation trial of ivuxolimab. Adults with locally advanced or metastatic melanoma, renal cell carcinoma, hepatocellular carcinoma or head and neck squamous cell carcinoma were enrolled in the trial. Before TCR sequencing, CD4+ T cells and CD8+ T cells from peripheral blood were sorted into separate populations.

Comments on this clone: What antigen it recognizes has not been identified. There are no base qualities to consult, and no much larger clone falls within one base.

This specimen consisted of CD4+ or CD8+ T cells sorted from blood, obtained in a trial of the OX40 agonist ivuxolimab. The sequence derives from an adult with an advanced solid tumor such as melanoma, head and neck, liver or kidney cancer.

The sequenced DNA is TGTGCCAGCAGCCATGAGGGGCTAGCGGGCCAAGAGACCCAGTACTTC. Its coded protein is CASSHEGLAGQETQYF. The chain was built from TRBV11-2 and TRBJ2-5, with 8 middle bases fitting TRBD2. V is trimmed back by 5 bases and J by 1 base, and the junction contains 9 bases that no gene match accounts for. CDR1 SGHAT and CDR2 FQNNGV are derived from the germline V gene. Counted from cysteine to phenylalanine, this CDR3 has 16 amino acids. The entry retains the CDR3 DNA only, 48 bases that are in frame from base 1.